This T cell receptor (beta chain) comes out of a study of early T cells in non-severe SARS-CoV-2 infection. Study-level background: Investigators sequenced bulk RNA drawn from unsorted whole blood, and chains remained unpaired. Study results and caveats: There was a bias toward anti-spike CD8 responses in VDJdb matching, which missed private and CD4 specificities.

Comment on this clonotype: Its target is not known.

Attached unique molecular identifiers marked individual cDNA molecules. TCRdb reanalysed the 5' RACE reads using MiXCR and keeps one entry per CDR3 protein. The data contain about 30,000 distinct CDR3 sequences, approximately 5.1% of them singletons. This CDR3 has 14 amino acids. The V end lost 7 bases, the J end lost 2 bases, and 15 bases lay between the germline ends. Germline CDR1 is SNHLY and CDR2 is FYNNEI. The chain couples TRBV2 to TRBJ2-7; maybe TRBD1 (6 bases). The sequenced sample consisted of whole blood. The receptor's source is an adult who was a healthcare worker with PCR-confirmed SARS-CoV-2 infection or an uninfected control (not recorded which). The CDR3 here is CASTHTQGPYEQYF. Written as DNA, the CDR3 is TGTGCCAGCACCCACACACAGGGTCCCTACGAGCAGTACTTC.